One sample yielded the 31 T cell receptor beta chains listed below, sequenced in a study of blood T cells in healthy people across ages. PCR was performed a second time for 7 to 11 cycles using a sample-barcoded 5' primer and a J-beta primer mix. Each CDR3 protein gets one entry after TCRdb re-called the 5' RACE reads with MiXCR. The sample yields about 1,000,000 distinct CDR3 sequences, 35% to 55% seen once. The specimen sequenced was blood. The receptor source for this set is a woman aged 60 to 75 in good health.

The rearrangement uses TRBV7-2 and TRBJ1-2, with no clear D. The CDR3 loop spans 14 amino acids. The V end was cut by 6 bases, the J end by 5 bases, with 16 bases between. Germline values: CDR1 SGHTA, CDR2 FQGNSA. The CDR3 loop is CASSPHTAEYGYTF. CDR3 DNA: TGTGCCAGCAGTCCACACACGGCAGAATATGGCTACACCTTC.

This chain links TRBV5-1 with TRBJ2-5; 8 positions agree with TRBD2. In germline, CDR1 is SGHRS, CDR2 YFSETQ. This CDR3 region has 13 residues. V was clipped by 8 bases and J by 4 bases; unmatched bases: 7. CDR3 loop: CASESGSRETQYF. CDR3 DNA: TGCGCCAGTGAGAGCGGGAGCAGAGAGACCCAGTACTTC. The variable domain in full, completed from reference TRBV5-1 and TRBJ2-5, reads KAGVTQTPRYLIKTRGQQVTLSCSPISGHRSVSWYQQTPGQGLQFLFEYFSETQRNKGNFPGRFSGRQFSNSRSEMNVSTLELGDSALYLCASESGSRETQYFGPGTRLLVL.

V is TRBV10-2 and J is TRBJ2-6, with 8 nucleotides matching TRBD1. Germline CDR1 and CDR2: WSHSY and SAAADI. The V segment lost 4 bases and the J segment 0 bases; nucleotides outside the gene matches: 8. The CDR3 spans 18 residues. This CDR3 reads CASSGLGQGRSGANVLTF. DNA for the CDR3: TGCGCCAGCAGTGGGCTCGGACAGGGCCGCTCTGGGGCCAACGTCCTGACTTTC.

V usage is TRBV12-3 or TRBV12-4 and J usage is TRBJ1-4; the match to TRBD1 covers 11 bases. V trimming: 6 bases; J trimming: 7 bases; junction bases outside the gene matches: 4. The CDR3 runs 14 residues. In DNA form, the CDR3 reads TGTGCCAGCAGCGGACAGGGGGCCGGTGAAAAACTGTTTTTT. Translated: CASSGQGAGEKLFF.

This clonotype was observed a handful of times. The gene calls are TRBV5-1 and TRBJ2-7; 9 bases map to TRBD2. The CDR3 has 15 amino acids. Germline V CDR1 and CDR2: SGHRS, YFSETQ. The J segment lost 5 bases and the V segment lost 0 bases, leaving 6 bases of the junction unmatched. The chain's CDR3 is CASSLGLAGLDEQYF. DNA of the CDR3: TGCGCCAGCAGCTTGGGGCTAGCGGGATTGGACGAGCAGTACTTC.

This clonotype showed up just a few times. The chain joins TRBV20-1 to TRBJ2-3; 13 nucleotides line up with TRBD2. J was trimmed by 5 bases and V by 4 bases; bases with no gene match: 9. The length of the CDR3 is 16 residues. Germline CDR1 is DFQATT and CDR2 is SNEGSKA (reference sequence). As DNA, the CDR3 is TGCAGTGCTACCCTAGGACTAGCGGGAGTTATAGATACGCAGTATTTT. Residues: CSATLGLAGVIDTQYF.

This clonotype occurred a few times. The chain has TRBV29-1 and TRBJ2-1; D is possibly TRBD2 (5 bases). V was cut by 5 bases and J by 0 bases, with 17 bases left in between. This CDR3 region has 16 residues. CDR1 is SQVTM, CDR2 ANQGSEA, per germline. The CDR3: CSVTLPGFGSYNEQFF. CDR3 DNA: TGCAGCGTTACCCTTCCGGGATTCGGCTCCTACAATGAGCAGTTCTTC.

As regards this clonotype: One end of the junction fails to match germline, which may point to a read error. The V gene is TRBV6-5, the J gene TRBJ2-3; possibly TRBD2 for D (6 bases). The CDR3 sequence is 16 residues long. The germline gives CDR1 MNHEY, CDR2 SVGAGI. The chain's CDR3 is CAGSYGGGTLADTQYF. CDR3 bases: TGTGCCGGCAGTTATGGAGGCGGGACGTTGGCAGATACGCAGTATTTT.

This clonotype was picked up one time. The V gene is TRBV6-2 or TRBV6-3, the J gene TRBJ1-6; D is uncertain. Germline lookup yields CDR1 MNHEY and CDR2 SVGEGT. The CDR3 is 18 amino acids. Trimming took 7 bases from V and 2 from J, leaving 21 bases between them. CDR3 sequence (DNA): TGTGCCAGCAATAACGCCCCTTTCGACTCCGCCTATAATTCACCCCTCCACTTT. This codes for CASNNAPFDSAYNSPLHF.

The chain links TRBV20-1 to TRBJ2-7; unclear D gene. Germline V gene sequence: CDR1 DFQATT, CDR2 SNEGSKA (reference sequence). The CDR3 covers 16 residues. V was cut by 0 bases and J by 2 bases, with 17 bases left in between. CDR3 residues: CSARDLGSSRTYEQYF. The CDR3 DNA sequence: TGCAGTGCTAGAGATTTAGGCTCCTCCCGGACCTACGAGCAGTACTTC.

The chain joins TRBV10-3 to TRBJ2-1, with TRBD1 matching over 8 bases. The CDR3 has 14 residues. With 10 bases clipped from V and 5 bases from J, the junction kept 10 bases outside the gene matches. Germline CDR1 ENHRY, CDR2 SYGVKD. CDR3 DNA: TGTGCCACCCAAGGACAGGGAGTCCACAATGAGCAGTTCTTC. It codes for CATQGQGVHNEQFF.

This clonotype has more than one count but fewer than ten. The gene calls are TRBV4-1 and TRBJ2-3; D call uncertain. Trimming pared 3 bases from V and 6 bases from J, leaving 10 bases between. Germline V CDR1 and CDR2: MGHRA, YSYEKL. This CDR3 is built from 13 residues. The CDR3 DNA is TGCGCCAGCAGCCAGGTCATTATGGATACGCAGTATTTT. This translates into CASSQVIMDTQYF.

The chain links TRBV4-2 to TRBJ2-7; weak D call: TRBD2 (5 bases). The length of the CDR3 is 15 residues. The V and J ends lost 0 bases and 2 bases respectively, with 11 bases between them. The germline V gene has CDR1 LGHNA and CDR2 YNFKEQ. CDR3 bases: TGTGCCAGCAGCCAAGATATTAGCGTAACCTACGAGCAGTACTTC. This translates into CASSQDISVTYEQYF.

The V and J genes are TRBV2 and TRBJ2-3; the D is unclear. The CDR3 is 14 residues long. Germline V gene lookup returns CDR1 SNHLY and CDR2 FYNNEI. The V gene lost 9 bases and the J gene lost 5 bases, with 18 bases spanning the gap. Here the CDR3 DNA reads TGTGCCAGTGCCACCCAACCAAACAGAGATACGCAGTATTTT. This gives the protein CASATQPNRDTQYF.

This clonotype was found a few times. This chain connects TRBV4-2 to TRBJ2-1; TRBD2 matches at 11 bases. The CDR3 is made up of 14 amino acids. Looked up from germline, CDR1 is LGHNA and CDR2 is YNFKEQ. The junction had 6 bases not matched to a gene; V was cut back by 7 bases and J by 7 bases. The CDR3 coding sequence is TGTGCCAGCATTCTAGCGGGAGGAGTTAATGAGCAGTTCTTC. It is translated as CASILAGGVNEQFF.

This clonotype appeared a single time. The rearrangement links TRBV2 to TRBJ2-1; no clear D. Germline-derived CDR1 and CDR2 are SNHLY and FYNNEI. V shed 4 bases and J shed 4 bases, with 11 bases lying between them. This CDR3 comprises 14 residues. The CDR3 protein is CASSVQTSYNEQFF. The CDR3 nucleotides read TGTGCCAGCAGTGTGCAGACGAGTTACAATGAGCAGTTCTTC.

The rearrangement uses TRBV7-2 and TRBJ1-1; TRBD1 is a possible D gene (6 bases). V lost 5 bases to trimming and J lost 0 bases, with 25 bases between them. The germline gives CDR1 SGHTA, CDR2 FQGNSA. The CDR3 is 19 residues long. CDR3 nucleotide sequence: TGTGCCAGCAGCCGAATCGGTGGGACACACTCAGTCATGAACACTGAAGCTTTCTTT. Its protein product is CASSRIGGTHSVMNTEAFF.

The chain carries TRBV5-5 and TRBJ1-4; D is uncertain. Trimming stripped 8 bases from V and 8 bases from J, with 22 bases between. The CDR3 spans 15 residues. CDR1 is SGHKS and CDR2 is YYEKEE in the germline V gene (reference sequence). The DNA of the CDR3 is TGTGCCAGAAAACTCGGGCGGGTCCGCCCGGAAAAACTGTTTTTT. Translating gives CARKLGRVRPEKLFF. The variable domain in full, with the rest retrieved from reference TRBV5-5 and TRBJ1-4, is DAGVTQSPTHLIKTRGQQVTLRCSPISGHKSVSWYQQVLGQGPQFIFQYYEKEERGRGNFPDRFSARQFPNYSSELNVNALLLGDSALYLCARKLGRVRPEKLFFGSGTQLSVL.

A few counts support this clonotype. V gene TRBV28 combines with J gene TRBJ1-2, with 10 nucleotides matching TRBD1. From germline, CDR1 is MDHEN and CDR2 SYDVKM. Losses at the gene ends were 5 bases for V and 4 bases for J; bases not matched to a gene: 4. There are 14 residues in the CDR3. The CDR3: CASSPDRGAYGYTF. The CDR3 DNA reads as TGTGCCAGCAGTCCGGACAGGGGGGCCTATGGCTACACCTTC.

J is TRBJ1-1 and V is TRBV12-3 or TRBV12-4, with D maybe TRBD1 (5 bases). The CDR3 totals 13 residues. Trimming pared 5 bases from V and 1 base from J, leaving 8 bases between. The CDR3 sequence is CASSRDANTEAFF. The CDR3 nucleotides are TGTGCCAGCAGTCGGGACGCGAACACTGAAGCTTTCTTT.

This clonotype was counted a single time. This sequence joins TRBV11-2 and TRBJ2-7; D gene uncertain. Trimming took 0 bases from V and 0 from J, leaving 6 bases between them. Germline assignment: CDR1 SGHAT and CDR2 FQNNGV. This CDR3 is 14 amino acids long. The CDR3 DNA sequence: TGTGCCAGCAGCTTAGACAGGCTCTCCTACGAGCAGTACTTC. This sequence encodes CASSLDRLSYEQYF.

The chain couples TRBV6-1 to TRBJ2-1; D is possibly TRBD1 (5 bases). CDR3 length: 18 residues. V was trimmed by 5 bases and J by 6 bases, leaving 26 bases between them. Germline assignment: CDR1 MNHNS and CDR2 SASEGT. CDR3 protein: CASSTLTSGIRVSNEQFF. CDR3 DNA: TGTGCCAGCAGTACCCTAACGTCAGGGATACGGGTGAGCAATGAGCAGTTCTTC.

CDR3 sequence (DNA): TGTGCCAGCATGCGCACAATCACAGATACGCAGTATTTT. Encoded protein: CASMRTITDTQYF. The J gene is TRBJ2-3, the V gene TRBV28; D gene unclear. CDR3 length equals 13 residues. V dropped 7 bases and J dropped 2 bases, with 10 bases sitting between them. Germline-derived CDR1 and CDR2 are MDHEN and SYDVKM.

On this clonotype itself: Germline and junction disagree at one end, which may indicate a read error. The chain couples TRBV11-1 to TRBJ2-5, with TRBD2 matching over 8 bases. The CDR3 is made up of 14 amino acids. Germline CDR1 reads SGHAT; CDR2 reads FQDESV (reference sequence). The CDR3 sequence is CASSVAGLLETQYF. The CDR3 DNA is TGTGCCAGCAGCGTAGCGGGGCTACTTGAGACCCAGTACTTC. Filled out from reference TRBV11-1 and TRBJ2-5, the complete variable domain reads EAEVAQSPRYKITEKSQAVAFWCDPISGHATLYWYRQILGQGPELLVQFQDESVVDDSQLPKDRFSAERLKGVDSTLKIQPAELGDSAMYLCASSVAGLLETQYFGPGTRLLVL.

The rearrangement joins TRBV21-1 to TRBJ2-1; the tabulated D call, TRBD1, remains unverified against the DNA. TRBV21-1 is a documented pseudogene. There are 17 residues in the CDR3. The CDR3 bases are TGTGCCAGCAGCACTAAGGACAGGAAAAGCTCCTACAATGAGCAGTTCTTC. Translating gives CASSTKDRKSSYNEQFF.

This clonotype was seen just once. This chain uses TRBV10-1 with TRBJ2-5; TRBD1 or TRBD2 may be the D gene (5 bases each). The end of the DNA aligns better with TRBJ2-7, so the J call may be wrong. CDR3 length: 13 amino acids. Per the germline V gene, CDR1 is WNHNN and CDR2 is SYGVQD (reference sequence). The CDR3, as DNA: TGCGCCAGCAGTCCGGGACCGGTCTACGAGCAGTACTTC. This translates into CASSPGPVYEQYF.

The chain employs TRBV7-9 and TRBJ2-2, with a possible D match to TRBD2 (5 bases). V lost 11 bases and J 6 bases, leaving 13 bases between the germline ends. The CDR3 is made up of 12 amino acids. Looked up from germline, CDR1 is SEHNR and CDR2 is FQNEAQ (reference sequence). CDR3 DNA sequence: TGTGCCTCATATCTGAGGGCCGGGGAGCTGTTTTTT. It translates to CASYLRAGELFF. The full variable domain, with the rest looked up from reference TRBV7-9 and TRBJ2-2, is DTGVSQNPRHKITKRGQNVTFRCDPISEHNRLYWYRQTLGQGPEFLTYFQNEAQLEKSRLLSDRFSAERPKGSFSTLEIQRTEQGDSAMYLCASYLRAGELFFGEGSRLTVL.

The V gene is TRBV9, the J gene TRBJ2-6; TRBD2 matches at 9 bases. This CDR3 is built from 15 residues. The ends lost 7 bases at V and 2 bases at J; junction bases unmatched: 4. Germline loops: CDR1 SGDLS, CDR2 YYNGEE. The CDR3 sequence: CASGGRDTGANVLTF. The CDR3 DNA follows: TGTGCCAGCGGCGGGAGGGACACTGGGGCCAACGTCCTGACTTTC.

This clonotype was counted once. The chain has TRBV27 and TRBJ2-3; D remains unclear. Germline V gene data show CDR1 as MNHEY and CDR2 as SMNVEV (reference sequence). V lost 7 bases, J lost 0 bases, and 8 bases lay in between. CDR3 length: 13 amino acids. The CDR3 bases are TGTGCCAGCAAATCTGGCAGCACAGATACGCAGTATTTT. Residues: CASKSGSTDTQYF.

The chain is built from TRBV5-1 and TRBJ1-1, with 9 bases lining up with TRBD1. With V trimmed by 1 base and J by 5 bases, 18 bases remained unmatched. CDR1 is SGHRS, CDR2 YFSETQ, per germline. The length of the CDR3 is 19 residues. The CDR3, as DNA: TGCGCCAGCAGCTTGTATTCTTTTGGGTTACAGGGGGCTTTGACTGAAGCTTTCTTT. Its translation is CASSLYSFGLQGALTEAFF.

The rearrangement uses TRBV27 and TRBJ2-5; D might be TRBD1 or TRBD2, each matching 5 bases. The CDR3 spans 13 residues. V was cut by 5 bases and J by 6 bases, with 13 bases left in between. Germline V gives CDR1 MNHEY, CDR2 SMNVEV (reference sequence). The CDR3 sequence is CASSPRGSQTQYF. CDR3 nucleotide sequence: TGTGCCAGCAGTCCCCGGGGCAGCCAGACCCAGTACTTC.